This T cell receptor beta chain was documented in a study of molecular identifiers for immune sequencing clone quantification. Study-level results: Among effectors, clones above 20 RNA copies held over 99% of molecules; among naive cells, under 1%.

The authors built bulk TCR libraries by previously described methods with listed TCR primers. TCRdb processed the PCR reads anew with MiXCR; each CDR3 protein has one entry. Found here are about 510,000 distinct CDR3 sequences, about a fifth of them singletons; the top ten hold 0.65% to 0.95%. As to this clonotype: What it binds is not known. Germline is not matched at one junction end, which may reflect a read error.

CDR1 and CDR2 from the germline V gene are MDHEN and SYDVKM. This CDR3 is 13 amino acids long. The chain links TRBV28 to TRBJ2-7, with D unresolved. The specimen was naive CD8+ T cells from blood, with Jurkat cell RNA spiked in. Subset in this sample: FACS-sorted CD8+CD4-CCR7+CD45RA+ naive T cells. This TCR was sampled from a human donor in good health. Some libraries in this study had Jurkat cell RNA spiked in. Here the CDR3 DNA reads TGTGCCGGCAGTTTAAGCAGCTCCTACGAGCAGTGCTTC. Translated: CAGSLSSSYEQCF.